This T cell receptor (beta chain) was recovered during a study of blood T cell repertoires in COVID-19. Study information: Sites across the United States, Italy and Spain contributed samples from acute and convalescent COVID-19.

There are 14 residues in the CDR3. The assay was immunoSEQ multiplex PCR, and TCRdb's table has in-frame clones only and misses some. The profile shows roughly 350,000 clones, around 91% of them singletons. The sample comprised peripheral blood. J is TRBJ2-2 and V is TRBV21-1; the D call in the table, TRBD2, was not verified against the DNA. TRBV21-1 is a documented pseudogene. The TCR comes from a woman younger than 30 who had recovered from COVID-19. In DNA, the CDR3 is TGTGCCAGCGGGAGGGCCGAAAACACCGGGGAGCTGTTTTTT. This translates into CASGRAENTGELFF.